This entry lists 28 T cell receptor beta chains sequenced from one sample in a study of blood T cell repertoires in COVID-19. The method was immunoSEQ multiplex PCR; TCRdb's version includes in-frame clones alone and lacks a portion of them. The repertoire holds under 75,000 clones, with about 70% as singletons. Input material: peripheral blood. These receptors came from a man aged 55 to 70 with acute or convalescent COVID-19.

This clone showed up just once. Here the CDR3 reads CASSIIDPGNGNEQFF. DNA for the CDR3: TGTGCCAGTAGTATAATCGATCCAGGAAATGGCAATGAGCAGTTCTTC. The chain couples TRBV19 to TRBJ2-1; D uncertain. Germline V gene sequence: CDR1 LNHDA, CDR2 SQIVND (reference sequence). This CDR3 is 16 amino acids long. Trimming removed 2 bases from V and 6 bases from J, with 17 bases in between.

There are a few counts of this clone. The chain employs TRBV7-3 and TRBJ1-2; TRBD1 might be the D (5 bases). The germline V and J ends were trimmed by 5 bases and 6 bases, with 19 bases remaining between them. Germline V gene data show CDR1 as SGHTA and CDR2 as FQGTGA. This CDR3 region has 15 residues. CDR3 DNA: TGTGCCAGCAGCCCGGACGGAAGGGACTCGCATGGCTACACCTTC. Translation gives CASSPDGRDSHGYTF.

The V gene is TRBV3-1 (or the pseudogene TRBV3-2), the J gene TRBJ2-1; maybe TRBD2 (6 bases). The CDR3 has 13 amino acids. Germline loops: CDR1 LGHDT, CDR2 YNNKEL (reference sequence). The V end lost 0 bases, the J end lost 14 bases, and 14 bases lay between the germline ends. The CDR3 DNA follows: TGTGCCAGCAGCCAAGAGTGGGGAGGTGGGGAGTTCTTC. It yields the protein CASSQEWGGGEFF.

V gene TRBV5-1 combines with J gene TRBJ2-1, with 16 bases that match TRBD2. The CDR3 runs 17 residues. Losses at the gene ends were 4 bases for V and 8 bases for J; bases not matched to a gene: 9. Germline assignment: CDR1 SGHRS and CDR2 YFSETQ. The CDR3 loop reads CASSAGLAGGVGDEQFF. The CDR3 DNA follows: TGCGCCAGCAGCGCGGGACTAGCGGGAGGGGTTGGCGATGAGCAGTTCTTC.

This clone was detected only once. The chain has TRBV9 and TRBJ2-3, with 8 bases identical to TRBD1. From germline, CDR1 is SGDLS and CDR2 YYNGEE. The CDR3 runs to 17 residues. V lost 4 bases, J lost 0 bases, and 10 bases stayed unmatched. The CDR3 region has the DNA TGTGCCAGCAGCTCGACCGGACAGGGCCCTAGCACAGATACGCAGTATTTT. Translated, it gives CASSSTGQGPSTDTQYF.

The V gene is TRBV2, the J gene TRBJ2-3, with 9 bases matching TRBD1. The trim removed 6 bases at V and 5 bases at J, leaving 12 bases unmatched. The CDR3 consists of 16 residues. CDR1 and CDR2 from the germline V gene are SNHLY and FYNNEI. CDR3 region: CASSVTGGAAGDTQYF. CDR3 bases: TGTGCCAGCAGCGTAACAGGGGGCGCCGCCGGAGATACGCAGTATTTT.

CDR3 sequence reads: CASSRHRGTSEQYF. The CDR3 nucleotides are TGTGCCAGCAGCCGGCACAGGGGAACAAGCGAGCAGTACTTC. The J gene is TRBJ2-7, the V gene TRBV14; the match to TRBD1 covers 7 bases. CDR1 and CDR2 (germline): SGHDN, FVKESK. The CDR3 covers 14 residues. V gave up 4 bases and J gave up 6 bases; unmatched junction bases: 9.

V usage is TRBV3-1 (or the pseudogene TRBV3-2) and J usage is TRBJ2-7; D possibly corresponds to TRBD2 (6 bases). CDR3 size: 14 residues. V shed 4 bases and J shed 5 bases, with 15 bases lying between them. CDR1 and CDR2 from the germline V gene are LGHDT and YNNKEL (reference sequence). The CDR3 nucleotides read TGTGCCAGCAGCCGCGGGGACCAGGGTCACGAGCAGTACGTC. Protein sequence: CASSRGDQGHEQYV.

The chain uses TRBV30 and TRBJ1-4; D not resolved. This CDR3 comprises 17 residues. Looked up from germline, CDR1 is GTSNPN and CDR2 is SVGIG (reference sequence). V lost 2 bases to trimming and J lost 0 bases, with 16 bases between them. CDR3 amino acids: CAWSRGSHTATNEKLFF. The CDR3 DNA follows: TGTGCCTGGAGTAGAGGGTCCCACACCGCAACTAATGAAAAACTGTTTTTT. Together with reference TRBV30 and TRBJ1-4, the CDR3 gives the full variable domain: SQTIHQWPATLVQPVGSPLSLECTVEGTSNPNLYWYRQAAGRGLQLLFYSVGIGQISSEVPQNLSASRPQDRQFILSSKKLLLSDSGFYLCAWSRGSHTATNEKLFFGSGTQLSVL.

The rearrangement uses TRBV4-2 and TRBJ2-1; maybe TRBD2 (7 bases). V lost 5 bases, J lost 3 bases, and 23 bases lay in between. The CDR3 has 18 residues. Germline-derived CDR1 and CDR2 are LGHNA and YNFKEQ. The CDR3 DNA reads TGTGCCAGCAGCTACAAGTGGGAGGGGGGGTCCCACTACAATGAGCAGTTCTTC. Its translation is CASSYKWEGGSHYNEQFF.

The sample holds one count of this clone. J is TRBJ2-3 and V is TRBV27; 7 bases align to TRBD1. Germline V gives CDR1 MNHEY, CDR2 SMNVEV (reference sequence). The CDR3 runs 16 residues. Losses at the gene ends were 4 bases for V and 0 bases for J; bases not matched to a gene: 7. CDR3 nucleotides: TGTGCCAGCAGTTACGACCACAGGGGTAGCACAGATACGCAGTATTTT. The encoded protein is CASSYDHRGSTDTQYF.

The genes are TRBV7-6 and TRBJ1-1; D is possibly TRBD1 (5 bases). This CDR3 is built from 15 residues. Germline-derived CDR1 and CDR2 are SGHVS and FNYEAQ. Between the trimmed V and J ends, which lost 2 bases and 4 bases, there was a span of 14 bases. CDR3 in DNA: TGTGCCAGCAGCTTAATGGGTTCGGGGGGCACTGAAGCTTTCTTT. As protein: CASSLMGSGGTEAFF.

The gene calls are TRBV5-4 and TRBJ1-2; 8 nucleotides align to TRBD1. Germline lookup yields CDR1 SGHNT and CDR2 YYREEE (reference sequence). The CDR3 consists of 14 residues. V was clipped by 4 bases and J by 5 bases; unmatched bases: 7. CDR3 nucleotide sequence: TGTGCCAGCAGCGGACAGGGACAGACATATGGCTACACCTTC. Translated, it gives CASSGQGQTYGYTF. The complete variable domain, with remaining parts taken from reference TRBV5-4 and TRBJ1-2, reads ETGVTQSPTHLIKTRGQQVTLRCSSQSGHNTVSWYQQALGQGPQFIFQYYREEENGRGNFPPRFSGLQFPNYSSELNVNALELDDSALYLCASSGQGQTYGYTFGSGTRLTVV.

This chain connects TRBV7-2 to TRBJ1-2, with 8 positions matching TRBD1. Germline values: CDR1 SGHTA, CDR2 FQGNSA. The length of the CDR3 is 13 residues. The V segment lost 3 bases and the J segment 5 bases; nucleotides outside the gene matches: 2. The DNA of the CDR3 is TGTGCCAGCAGCTTGACAGGGGCTTATGGCTACACCTTC. Its protein is CASSLTGAYGYTF.

The chain uses TRBV7-2 and TRBJ2-3, with 9 bases identical to TRBD2. The CDR3 spans 15 residues. Germline-derived CDR1 and CDR2 are SGHTA and FQGNSA. J was trimmed by 1 base and V by 1 base; bases with no gene match: 0. The CDR3 nucleotides read TGTGCCAGCAGCTTAGAGCGGGGGGGCACAGATACGCAGTATTTT. This codes for CASSLERGGTDTQYF.

V is TRBV5-1 and J is TRBJ1-6; D not resolved. Germline CDR1 reads SGHRS; CDR2 reads YFSETQ. Deletions cut 0 bases from V and 10 bases from J, with 8 bases between. The CDR3 extends over 13 amino acids. For the CDR3, the DNA is TGCGCCAGCAGCTTGGACGGGGTCTCACCCCTCCACTTT. Protein product: CASSLDGVSPLHF.

This clone appeared a few times. The chain has TRBV7-7 and TRBJ2-2; 7 bases line up with TRBD2. The CDR3 extends over 13 amino acids. Trimming at V came to 3 bases and at J to 6 bases, leaving 1 base not matched to a gene. From germline, CDR1 is SSHAT and CDR2 FNYEAQ (reference sequence). The CDR3, as DNA: TGTGCCAGCAGCTTGGGGGGGGCCGGGGAGCTGTTTTTT. Translation: CASSLGGAGELFF.

A few counts support this clone. In the same sample, other DNA sequences code for this CDR3. The CDR3 nucleotides read TGTGCCAGCAGTGAATATTCCCTCACAGATACGCAGTATTTT. Its protein is CASSEYSLTDTQYF. The V call is TRBV25-1, the J call TRBJ2-3; D call uncertain. Trimming removed 0 bases at V and 2 bases at J, with 6 bases between. Germline V lookup: CDR1 MGHDK, CDR2 SYGVNS. This CDR3 comprises 14 residues. The full variable domain, in which reference TRBV25-1 and TRBJ2-3 provide the parts outside the CDR3, is EADIYQTPRYLVIGTGKKITLECSQTMGHDKMYWYQQDPGMELHLIHYSYGVNSTEKGDLSSESTVSRIRTEHFPLTLESARPSHTSQYLCASSEYSLTDTQYFGPGTRLTVL.

This rearrangement joins TRBV6-2 or TRBV6-3 to TRBJ1-5; no clear D. The CDR3 extends over 15 amino acids. V was pared by 0 bases and J by 3 bases, with 9 bases between. Germline CDR1 is MNHEY and CDR2 is SVGEGT. The CDR3 spells CASSYSTRSNQPQHF. The CDR3 nucleotides are TGTGCCAGCAGTTACTCGACACGCTCCAATCAGCCCCAGCATTTT.

The V and J genes are TRBV2 and TRBJ2-5; D unresolved. CDR3 size: 12 residues. The germline V and J ends were trimmed by 7 bases and 5 bases, with 11 bases remaining between them. Per the germline V gene, CDR1 is SNHLY and CDR2 is FYNNEI. CDR3 nucleotides: TGTGCCAGCACCCAAAGCCGGGAGACCCAGTACTTC. Translated: CASTQSRETQYF.

The rearrangement links TRBV4-2 to TRBJ1-2; 7 positions match TRBD1. Per the germline V gene, CDR1 is LGHNA and CDR2 is YNFKEQ. The CDR3 is 17 residues long. V gave up 0 bases and J gave up 4 bases; unmatched junction bases: 11. CDR3 region: CASSQEEKGEGAYGYTF. For the CDR3, the DNA is TGTGCCAGCAGCCAAGAAGAGAAGGGAGAGGGGGCCTATGGCTACACCTTC.

This clone was detected once. This chain connects TRBV3-1 (or the pseudogene TRBV3-2) to TRBJ2-2, with unresolved D. Trimming cost V 0 bases and J 6 bases, with 8 bases left between them. The germline V gene encodes CDR1 LGHDT and CDR2 YNNKEL (reference sequence). This CDR3 comprises 14 residues. CDR3 coding DNA: TGTGCCAGCAGCCAAGATATCGGGTCCGGGGAGCTGTTTTTT. Protein: CASSQDIGSGELFF.

This chain connects TRBV11-2 to TRBJ1-2; D perhaps matches TRBD1 (5 bases). The V gene lost 3 bases and the J gene lost 4 bases, with 12 bases spanning the gap. CDR1 and CDR2 from the germline V gene are SGHAT and FQNNGV. The CDR3 is 14 residues long. The CDR3 DNA follows: TGTGCCAGCAGCTTTGGTCAGGGTGCCTATGGCTACACCTTC. This translates into CASSFGQGAYGYTF.

The chain is built from TRBV2 and TRBJ2-5, with 8 positions matching TRBD2. Trimming took 6 bases from V and 4 from J; bases not matched to a gene: 7. CDR1 SNHLY and CDR2 FYNNEI come from the germline V gene. This CDR3 is 14 amino acids long. The CDR3 DNA reads as TGTGCCAGCAGCCCCCGGGGGGGTGGAGAGACCCAGTACTTC. Its protein product is CASSPRGGGETQYF.

For the CDR3, the DNA is TGCGCCAGCAGTCAACCGAAATTTGGTGTCTATTCCCACCCATACAATGAGCAGTTCTTC. Its protein product is CASSQPKFGVYSHPYNEQFF. The V and J genes are TRBV23-1 and TRBJ2-1; D remains unclear. TRBV23-1 is annotated as an ORF whose role is uncertain. V was pared by 2 bases and J by 4 bases, with 27 bases between. This CDR3 has 20 residues.

The chain couples TRBV27 to TRBJ2-5, with D possibly being TRBD1 (5 bases). Per germline, CDR1 MNHEY and CDR2 SMNVEV (reference sequence). The CDR3 extends over 13 amino acids. Trimming took 3 bases from V and 5 from J, leaving 10 bases between them. The CDR3 sequence is CASSLSRAETQYF. The CDR3 DNA reads TGTGCCAGCAGTTTGAGCAGGGCGGAGACCCAGTACTTC.

The chain couples TRBV3-1 (or the pseudogene TRBV3-2) to TRBJ1-6; D not certain. CDR1 is LGHDT, CDR2 YNNKEL, per germline (reference sequence). With 5 bases removed from V and 6 bases from J, the gap between germline ends came to 11 bases. CDR3 size: 14 residues. CDR3 region: CASSWLEINSPLHF. DNA for the CDR3: TGTGCCAGCAGCTGGTTAGAAATTAATTCACCCCTCCACTTT.

The genes are TRBV19 and TRBJ1-2, with D hard to call. CDR1 is LNHDA, CDR2 SQIVND, per germline (reference sequence). This CDR3 has 13 residues. Trimming took off 3 bases at V and 7 bases at J, with 12 bases between the two ends. The CDR3 DNA sequence: TGTGCCAGTAGTATTGGCACCTCTGGTGGCTACACCTTC. Translation: CASSIGTSGGYTF.